The present T cell receptor (beta chain) was sequenced within a study of hypomethylating agent response in myelodysplastic syndrome. Overall study: Most often mutated was TET2, found in about 45% of the 11 patients. Responders were about six patients with complete response or hematologic improvement; about 5 were non-responders.

The CDR3 is 11 amino acids. V was pared by 5 bases and J by 5 bases, with 6 bases between. The V gene's germline CDR1 is MNHEY and CDR2 SMNVEV (reference sequence). Produced via immunoSEQ multiplex PCR; TCRdb's table is partial and in-frame only. The sample shows approximately 6,800 clones, 70% to 90% of them seen only once. This sequence joins TRBV27 and TRBJ1-2; D is perhaps TRBD1 (5 bases). The sample was bone marrow, taken before or after starting hypomethylating agent treatment for myelodysplastic syndrome (not recorded which). The clonotype comes from a human donor with myelodysplastic syndrome. CDR3 residues: CASSGGYGYTF. In DNA, the CDR3 is TGTGCCAGCAGTGGGGGATATGGCTACACCTTC.